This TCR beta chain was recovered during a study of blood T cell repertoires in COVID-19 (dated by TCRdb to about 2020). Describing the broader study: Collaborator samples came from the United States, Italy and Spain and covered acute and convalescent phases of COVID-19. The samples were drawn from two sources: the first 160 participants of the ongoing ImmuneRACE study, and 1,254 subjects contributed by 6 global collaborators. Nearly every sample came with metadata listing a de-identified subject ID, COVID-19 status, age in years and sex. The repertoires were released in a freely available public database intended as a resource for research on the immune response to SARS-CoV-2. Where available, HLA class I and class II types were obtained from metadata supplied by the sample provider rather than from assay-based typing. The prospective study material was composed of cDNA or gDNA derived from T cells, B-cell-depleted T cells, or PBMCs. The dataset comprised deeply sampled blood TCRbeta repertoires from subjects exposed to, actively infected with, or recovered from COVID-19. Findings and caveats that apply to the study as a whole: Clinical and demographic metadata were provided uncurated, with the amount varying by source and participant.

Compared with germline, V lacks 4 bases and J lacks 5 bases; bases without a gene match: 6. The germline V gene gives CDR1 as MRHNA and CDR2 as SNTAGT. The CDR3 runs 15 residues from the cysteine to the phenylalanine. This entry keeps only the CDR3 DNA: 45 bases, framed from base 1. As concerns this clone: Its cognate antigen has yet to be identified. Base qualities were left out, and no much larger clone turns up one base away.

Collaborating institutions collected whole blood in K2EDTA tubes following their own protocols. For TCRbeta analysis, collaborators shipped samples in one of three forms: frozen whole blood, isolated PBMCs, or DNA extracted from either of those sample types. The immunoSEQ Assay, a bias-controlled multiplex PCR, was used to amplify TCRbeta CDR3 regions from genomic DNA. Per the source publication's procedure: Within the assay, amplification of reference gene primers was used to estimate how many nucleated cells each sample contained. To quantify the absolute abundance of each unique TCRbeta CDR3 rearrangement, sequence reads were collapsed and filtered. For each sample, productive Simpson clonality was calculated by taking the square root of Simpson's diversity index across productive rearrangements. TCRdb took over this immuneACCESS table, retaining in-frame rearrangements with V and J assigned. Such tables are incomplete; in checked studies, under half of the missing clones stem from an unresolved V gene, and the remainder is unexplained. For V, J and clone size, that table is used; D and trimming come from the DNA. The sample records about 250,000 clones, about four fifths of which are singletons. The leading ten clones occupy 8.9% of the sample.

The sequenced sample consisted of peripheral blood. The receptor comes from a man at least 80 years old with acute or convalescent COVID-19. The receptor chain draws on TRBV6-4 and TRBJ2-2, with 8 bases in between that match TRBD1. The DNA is TGTGCCAGCAGTGTTGACAGGGGATTGACCGGGGAGCTGTTTTTT. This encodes CASSVDRGLTGELFF.